The next 14 T cell receptor beta chains were all read from a single sample in a study of blood T cells in healthy people across ages. Combining a sample-barcoded 5' primer with a J-beta primer mix, a second PCR ran for roughly 6 to 11 cycles. Each CDR3 protein is one row after TCRdb ran MiXCR on the 5' RACE reads. Of 870,000 or so distinct CDR3 sequences listed, 25% to 30% are singletons. Sequences were obtained from blood. These receptors all come from a woman of 80 years or more in good health.

This clonotype was observed a few times. With a much larger clone just one base away, this may be a read error. The genes are TRBV12-3 or TRBV12-4 and TRBJ2-3, with TRBD2 identical over 9 bases. The CDR3 contains 17 residues. Losses at the gene ends were 8 bases for V and 4 bases for J; bases not matched to a gene: 16. The CDR3 bases are TGTGCCAGCCGGGAGAGCGGGGGGAAAGGTAGCGCAGATACGCAGTATTTT. This codes for CASRESGGKGSADTQYF.

CDR3: CASSQVGYEQFF. The CDR3 DNA follows: TGTGCCAGCAGCCAAGTAGGGTATGAGCAGTTCTTC. The chain is built from TRBV4-2 and TRBJ2-1; D ambiguous. Germline V CDR1 and CDR2: LGHNA, YNFKEQ. The CDR3 is made up of 12 amino acids. The V gene lost 1 base and the J gene lost 8 bases, with 6 bases spanning the gap.

This clonotype turned up a few times. The V and J genes are TRBV20-1 and TRBJ2-7; TRBD1 agrees at 9 bases. This CDR3 has 13 residues. V shed 7 bases, J shed 3 bases, and the junction held 7 bases outside the gene matches. Germline V gene lookup returns CDR1 DFQATT and CDR2 SNEGSKA (reference sequence). CDR3 protein: CSVAGTGNYEQYF. In DNA, the CDR3 is TGCAGTGTCGCCGGGACAGGGAACTACGAGCAGTACTTC.

This clonotype was detected ten times or more. The chain is built from TRBV20-1 and TRBJ2-5; 15 nucleotides line up with TRBD2. The germline gives CDR1 DFQATT, CDR2 SNEGSKA (reference sequence). This CDR3 is 13 amino acids long. Unmatched junction bases numbered 9, after V lost 6 bases and J lost 13 bases. The CDR3: CSAAGLAGGSPYF. In DNA form, the CDR3 reads TGCAGTGCGGCGGGACTAGCGGGGGGTTCCCCGTACTTC.

The V and J genes are TRBV28 and TRBJ1-5, with 7 bases fitting TRBD1. The CDR3 consists of 15 residues. V was pared by 9 bases and J by 4 bases, with 12 bases of the junction left unmatched. Germline values: CDR1 MDHEN, CDR2 SYDVKM. CDR3 nucleotide sequence: TGTGCCAGTTCTTACCGGGACAGAGAAAATCAGCCCCAGCATTTT. It specifies CASSYRDRENQPQHF. The whole variable domain, remainder taken from reference TRBV28 and TRBJ1-5, is DVKVTQSSRYLVKRTGEKVFLECVQDMDHENMFWYRQDPGLGLRLIYFSYDVKMKEKGDIPEGYSVSREKKERFSLILESASTNQTSMYLCASSYRDRENQPQHFGDGTRLSIL.

Many counts were recorded for this clonotype. V and J are TRBV7-6 and TRBJ1-2; 7 bases map to TRBD1. Looked up from germline, CDR1 is SGHVS and CDR2 is FNYEAQ. CDR3 length: 15 amino acids. V shed 1 base, J shed 1 base, and the junction held 3 bases outside the gene matches. In DNA, the CDR3 is TGTGCCAGCAGCTTAGTTGCAGGGGGTAACTATGGCTACACCTTC. As protein: CASSLVAGGNYGYTF.

A note on this clonotype: Being one base from a much bigger clone, this may be a read error. The chain uses TRBV11-2 and TRBJ2-5, with TRBD1 matching 8 bases. The CDR3 extends over 15 amino acids. The germline gives CDR1 SGHAT, CDR2 FQNNGV. The V and J ends lost 6 bases and 11 bases, in that order; junction bases with no gene match: 17. The CDR3 DNA sequence: TGTGCCAGCAGTCTTCAGGGGGCGCAGGCCCGTGAGCAGTACTTC. Translation: CASSLQGAQAREQYF.

Concerning this clonotype itself: The junction and the germline gene differ at one end; a read error may be behind it. The chain has TRBV5-1 and TRBJ1-4, with D possibly matching TRBD1 (5 bases). Germline values: CDR1 SGHRS, CDR2 YFSETQ. This CDR3 has 16 amino acids. CDR3 coding DNA: TGCGCCGGCAGCTTGATTTCAGGGCGGAGTACTGAAAAACGGTTTTTT. It yields the protein CAGSLISGRSTEKRFF.

This clonotype has just a few counts. The rearrangement joins TRBV6-2 or TRBV6-3 to TRBJ2-7; 10 bases match TRBD2. Germline V lookup: CDR1 MNHEY, CDR2 SVGEGT. The CDR3 consists of 15 residues. V gave up 6 bases and J gave up 2 bases; unmatched junction bases: 7. The CDR3 nucleotides read TGTGCCAGCAGCCTGACTAGCGGGCTAACCTACGAGCAGTACTTC. Translated: CASSLTSGLTYEQYF.

This clonotype was found many times. The chain employs TRBV12-3 or TRBV12-4 and TRBJ1-1, with D unresolved. Trimming cost V 7 bases and J 0 bases, with 15 bases left between them. This CDR3 has 15 amino acids. This CDR3 reads CASTREGGLNTEAFF. CDR3 sequence (DNA): TGTGCCAGCACCCGGGAGGGCGGCCTGAACACTGAAGCTTTCTTT.

Note on this clonotype: This may stem from a read error, because a much larger clone lies one nucleotide away. The rearrangement joins TRBV9 to TRBJ1-2, with D possibly being TRBD1 (6 bases). Looked up from germline, CDR1 is SGDLS and CDR2 is YYNGEE. The V gene lost 3 bases and the J gene lost 7 bases, with 16 bases spanning the gap. CDR3 length equals 14 residues. The CDR3 DNA follows: TGTGCCAGCAGCGGACGATCAGGACAGCCTGGCTACACCTTC. Amino acids: CASSGRSGQPGYTF.

This clonotype showed up just a few times. The V call is TRBV6-2 or TRBV6-3, the J call TRBJ2-2; the match to TRBD2 covers 14 bases. The V gene's germline CDR1 is MNHEY and CDR2 SVGEGT. With V trimmed by 4 bases and J by 0 bases, 13 bases remained unmatched. This CDR3 has 21 residues. The CDR3, as DNA: TGTGCCAGCAGTTTCCGGTTTTCCGGGACTAGCGGGGGAGCGAACACCGGGGAGCTGTTTTTT. Protein sequence: CASSFRFSGTSGGANTGELFF.

In the case of this clonotype: A single base separates this from a much larger clone, so it may be a read error. V and J are TRBV7-9 and TRBJ2-1; D unclear. Germline lookup yields CDR1 SEHNR and CDR2 FQNEAQ (reference sequence). The CDR3 is 10 residues long. Trimming took 8 bases from V and 13 from J, leaving 12 bases between them. The CDR3 coding sequence is TGTGCCAGCGGCACGGAGACCCAGTTCTTC. Encoded protein: CASGTETQFF.

On this clonotype itself: Being one base from a much bigger clone, this may be a read error. The V and J genes are TRBV25-1 and TRBJ2-1; the D gene is possibly TRBD2 (6 bases). CDR1 is MGHDK and CDR2 is SYGVNS in the germline V gene. The CDR3 contains 16 residues. The V and J ends lost 3 bases and 2 bases respectively, with 14 bases between them. CDR3 nucleotides: TGTGCCAGCAGTGAGAGGAGGGGATCGGCCTACAATGAGCAGTTCTTC. Protein sequence: CASSERRGSAYNEQFF.